The present T cell receptor beta chain was sequenced within a study of technical replicates of blood from four donors. This CDR3 comprises 13 residues. Germline assignment: CDR1 SGHTS and CDR2 YDEGEE. The V and J ends lost 0 bases and 8 bases respectively, with 8 bases between them. Sequenced by immunoSEQ multiplex PCR; TCRdb stores in-frame clones only, minus some. The table has approximately 69,000 clones, over 70% seen once; the top ten hold roughly 5%. The sequenced sample consisted of PBMCs. The source is a human donor in good health. Some clones in this sample may be carry-over from other donors' samples. V usage is TRBV5-8 and J usage is TRBJ2-2, with D unclear. CDR3 nucleotide sequence: TGTGCCAGCAGCTTGGTACATTGGGGGGAGCTGTTTTTT. Translation gives CASSLVHWGELFF. Supplemented by reference TRBV5-8 and TRBJ2-2, the full variable domain reads EAGVTQSPTHLIKTRGQQATLRCSPISGHTSVYWYQQALGLGLQFLLWYDEGEERNRGNFPPRFSGRQFPNYSSELNVNALELEDSALYLCASSLVHWGELFFGEGSRLTVL.